The clone carrying this TCR beta chain was counted between two and nine times. Its antigen remains unknown. These data belong to a study of post-analysis software for immune sequencing data. Whole-study context: The study covered relapsing-remitting, secondary progressive and progressive-relapsing courses of multiple sclerosis.

Findings and limits, study-wide: Samples sharing a preparation batch grouped tightly together when assessed by F measure. Controls significantly exceeded multiple sclerosis patients in normalized Chao1 diversity. Patients carried roughly 5 TRBV segments more frequently than controls did, and TRBV5-6, TRBV5-1 and TRBV20-1 were among them.

Unique molecular identifiers were present in the TCR beta cDNA libraries. TCRdb called the PCR reads again in MiXCR, with one record for every CDR3 protein. The repertoire has 750,000 to 900,000 distinct CDR3 sequences, under 60% of them found once; the top ten carry 4.9%. Germline values: CDR1 SNHLY, CDR2 FYNNEI. The ends were cut back, 6 bases at V and 0 bases at J, with 12 bases in the middle. The CDR3 is 15 residues long. This sequence was found in a girl between 5 and 17 years old with multiple sclerosis. Source material: blood. The V call is TRBV2, the J call TRBJ1-5; D may be TRBD1 (5 bases). The CDR3 DNA reads as TGTGCCAGCAGAGGGGCCTTCAATAGCAATCAGCCCCAGCATTTT. Translated: CASRGAFNSNQPQHF. Complete variable domain (other parts from reference TRBV2 and TRBJ1-5): EPEVTQTPSHQVTQMGQEVILRCVPISNHLYFYWYRQILGQKVEFLVSFYNNEISEKSEIFDDQFSVERPDGSNFTLKIRSTKLEDSAMYFCASRGAFNSNQPQHFGDGTRLSIL.